What follows is one TCR beta chain and its context. The record originates from a study of blood T cell repertoires in COVID-19. Study as a whole: The United States, Italy and Spain were the sources of the acute and convalescent COVID-19 samples.

Trimming cost V 2 bases and J 5 bases; bases outside gene matches: 5. The CDR3 length is 16 residues. Germline CDR1 and CDR2: MNHEY and SVGEGT. Original processing notes: It was from reference gene primer amplification that nucleated cell counts were estimated. Measured with immunoSEQ multiplex PCR; TCRdb has only the in-frame clones, and not every one. V, J and clone size were drawn from that table, and D and trimming were deduced from the DNA. The table has approximately 330,000 clones, approximately 88% seen once. This receptor was taken from a woman between 50 and 59 years old with active or convalescent COVID-19. The specimen was peripheral blood. V is TRBV6-2 or TRBV6-3 and J is TRBJ2-3, with 12 bases identical to TRBD2. CDR3 region: CASSYRGLAGKDTQYF. CDR3 sequence (DNA): TGTGCCAGCAGTTACCGCGGACTAGCGGGGAAAGATACGCAGTATTTT.